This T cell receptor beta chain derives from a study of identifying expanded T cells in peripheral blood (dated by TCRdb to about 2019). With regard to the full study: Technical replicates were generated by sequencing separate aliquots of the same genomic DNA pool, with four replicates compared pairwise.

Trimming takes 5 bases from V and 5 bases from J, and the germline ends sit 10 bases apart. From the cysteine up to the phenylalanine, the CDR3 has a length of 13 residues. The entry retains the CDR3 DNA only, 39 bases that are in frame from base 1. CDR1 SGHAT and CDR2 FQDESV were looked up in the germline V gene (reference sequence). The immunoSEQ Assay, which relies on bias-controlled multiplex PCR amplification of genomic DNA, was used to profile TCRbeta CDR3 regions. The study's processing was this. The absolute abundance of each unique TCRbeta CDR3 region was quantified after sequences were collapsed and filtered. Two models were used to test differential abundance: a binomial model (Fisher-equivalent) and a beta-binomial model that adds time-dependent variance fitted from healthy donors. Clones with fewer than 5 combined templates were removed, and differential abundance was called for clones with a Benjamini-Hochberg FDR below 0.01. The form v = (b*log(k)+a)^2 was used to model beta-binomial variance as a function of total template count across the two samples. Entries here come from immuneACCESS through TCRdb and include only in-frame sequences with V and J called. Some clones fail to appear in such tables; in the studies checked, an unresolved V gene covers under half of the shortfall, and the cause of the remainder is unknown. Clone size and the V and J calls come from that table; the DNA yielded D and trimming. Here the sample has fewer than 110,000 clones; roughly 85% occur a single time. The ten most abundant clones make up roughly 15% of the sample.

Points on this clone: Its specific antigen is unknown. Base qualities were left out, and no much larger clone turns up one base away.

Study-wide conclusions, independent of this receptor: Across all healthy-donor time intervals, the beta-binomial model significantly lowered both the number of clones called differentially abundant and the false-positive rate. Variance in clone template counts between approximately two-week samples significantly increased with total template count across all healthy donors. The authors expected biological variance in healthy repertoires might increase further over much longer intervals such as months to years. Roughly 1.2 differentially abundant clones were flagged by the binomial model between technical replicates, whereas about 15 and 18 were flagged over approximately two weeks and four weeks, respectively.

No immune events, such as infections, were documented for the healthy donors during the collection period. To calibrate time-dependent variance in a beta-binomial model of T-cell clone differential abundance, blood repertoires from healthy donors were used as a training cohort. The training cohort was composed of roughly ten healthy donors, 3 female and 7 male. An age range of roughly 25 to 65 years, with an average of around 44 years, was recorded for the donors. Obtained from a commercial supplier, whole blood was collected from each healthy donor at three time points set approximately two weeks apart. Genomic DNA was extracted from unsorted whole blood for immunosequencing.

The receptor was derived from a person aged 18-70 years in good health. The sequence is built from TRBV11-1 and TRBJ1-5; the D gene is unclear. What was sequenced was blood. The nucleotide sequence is TGTGCCAGCAGCCGCGGGAACGATCAGCCCCAGCATTTT. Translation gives CASSRGNDQPQHF.